This T cell receptor (beta chain) was sequenced for a study of cytomegalovirus exposure and HLA in healthy donors. Vbeta (60) and Jbeta (13) primers were used in the PCR. Libraries were prepared by immunoSEQ multiplex PCR; TCRdb keeps only in-frame clonotypes and omits some of them. The table includes 200,000 to 250,000 clones, more than 65% detected once. CDR3 length equals 13 residues. Per the germline V gene, CDR1 is SGHNT and CDR2 is YYREEE (reference sequence). With 4 bases clipped from V and 5 bases from J, the junction kept 5 bases outside the gene matches. The V and J genes are TRBV5-4 and TRBJ1-2; 7 positions match TRBD1. This receptor was taken from a young man in good health and CMV-seronegative. Sequencing was performed on PBMCs. CDR3 region: CASSRGQNYGYTF. The CDR3 nucleotides are TGTGCCAGCAGCCGGGGACAGAATTATGGCTACACCTTC.